These 6 T cell receptor beta chains came from one sample sequenced in a study of blood T cell repertoires in COVID-19. The protocol was immunoSEQ multiplex PCR, while the TCRdb copy is restricted to in-frame clones and leaves out a portion. The sample records approximately 150,000 clones, around nine tenths being singletons. Sequencing input: peripheral blood. These receptors were obtained from a human donor in a cohort sampled during active COVID-19.

The CDR3: CASSRGQGLYGYTF. CDR3 DNA: TGTGCCAGTAGTAGGGGACAGGGCCTCTATGGCTACACCTTC. The chain joins TRBV19 to TRBJ1-2; 9 bases match TRBD1. CDR1 is LNHDA, CDR2 SQIVND, per germline (reference sequence). The ends lost 4 bases at V and 4 bases at J; junction bases unmatched: 4. This CDR3 has 14 amino acids.

The chain has TRBV23-1 and TRBJ1-1; maybe TRBD1 (6 bases). TRBV23-1 is an ORF, and what it does is uncertain. This CDR3 has 13 residues. Trimming stripped 2 bases from V and 5 bases from J, with 9 bases between. CDR3 protein: CASSQGGGTEAFF. Here the CDR3 DNA reads TGCGCCAGCAGTCAAGGGGGCGGAACTGAAGCTTTCTTT.

The V gene is TRBV4-1, the J gene TRBJ1-1, with D possibly being TRBD1 (6 bases). The V gene lost 4 bases and the J gene lost 6 bases, with 9 bases spanning the gap. There are 12 residues in the CDR3. Germline-derived CDR1 and CDR2 are MGHRA and YSYEKL. The CDR3 DNA reads TGCGCCAGCAGCCCCGACAGGTCTGAAGCTTTCTTT. It yields the protein CASSPDRSEAFF.

The CDR3 sequence: CASSIPTSGGAGTQYF. Written as DNA, the CDR3 is TGTGCCAGCAGTATCCCGACTAGCGGGGGGGCCGGGACCCAGTACTTC. V usage is TRBV28 and J usage is TRBJ2-5; 14 nucleotides agree with TRBD2. The CDR3 totals 16 residues. Trimming removed 5 bases from V and 7 bases from J; junction bases left unmatched: 9. Germline CDR1 MDHEN, CDR2 SYDVKM. Together with reference TRBV28 and TRBJ2-5, the CDR3 gives the full variable domain: DVKVTQSSRYLVKRTGEKVFLECVQDMDHENMFWYRQDPGLGLRLIYFSYDVKMKEKGDIPEGYSVSREKKERFSLILESASTNQTSMYLCASSIPTSGGAGTQYFGPGTRLLVL.

V and J are TRBV20-1 and TRBJ1-1; TRBD1 agrees at 7 bases. The CDR3 is made up of 14 amino acids. Germline V gene sequence: CDR1 DFQATT, CDR2 SNEGSKA (reference sequence). Trimming took 3 bases from V and 2 from J; bases not matched to a gene: 6. CDR3 in amino acids: CSASPRGINTEAFF. The CDR3 nucleotides read TGCAGTGCTAGTCCCAGGGGGATCAACACTGAAGCTTTCTTT.

This chain joins TRBV7-9 and TRBJ2-1; tentatively, D is TRBD1 (5 bases). The CDR3 loop spans 11 amino acids. Germline-derived CDR1 and CDR2 are SEHNR and FQNEAQ (reference sequence). Between the trimmed V and J ends, which lost 5 bases and 10 bases, there was a span of 9 bases. For the CDR3, the DNA is TGTGCCAGCAGCACAGGCGGCGAGCAGTTCTTC. Amino acids: CASSTGGEQFF.